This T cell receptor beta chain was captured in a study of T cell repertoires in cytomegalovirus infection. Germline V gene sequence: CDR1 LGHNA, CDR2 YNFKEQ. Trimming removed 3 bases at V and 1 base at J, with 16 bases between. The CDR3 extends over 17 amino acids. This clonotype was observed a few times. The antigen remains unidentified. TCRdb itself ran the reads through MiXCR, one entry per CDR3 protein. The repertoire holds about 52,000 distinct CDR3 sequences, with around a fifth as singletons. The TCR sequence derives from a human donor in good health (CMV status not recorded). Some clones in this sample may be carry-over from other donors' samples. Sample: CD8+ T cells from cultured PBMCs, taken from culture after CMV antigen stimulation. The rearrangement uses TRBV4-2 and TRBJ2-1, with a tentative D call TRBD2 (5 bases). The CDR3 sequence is CASSHYTGSGSYNEQFF. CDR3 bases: TGTGCCAGCAGCCACTACACTGGGAGCGGTTCCTACAATGAGCAGTTCTTC.